Listed here is a single T cell receptor beta chain. The entry originates in a study of blood T cell repertoires in COVID-19. Overall study context: The United States, Italy and Spain provided the acute and convalescent COVID-19 samples. The cDNA or gDNA used as material had been derived from T cells, B-cell-depleted T cells, or PBMCs.

The CDR3 is 13 amino acids. Germline V gene sequence: CDR1 LNHDA, CDR2 SQIVND (reference sequence). J gave up 4 bases and V 8 bases, and 7 bases lay outside the gene matches. During active infection, Seattle patients enrolled and were then monitored through disease. How the authors handled the data: Cell counts per sample came from amplifying reference gene primers. The repertoire was sequenced with immunoSEQ multiplex PCR; TCRdb's copy has only in-frame clones and lacks some. V, J and clone size reflect that table, while D and trimming were determined from the DNA. This table has 450,000 or so clones, around nine tenths appearing once.

The origin of this receptor is a man younger than 35 with COVID-19, enrolled during active disease. The sequenced sample consisted of peripheral blood. The chain links TRBV19 to TRBJ2-7, with 8 bases that match TRBD1. CDR3 in DNA: TGTGCCAGTTCCCCGACAGGGGTTTACGAGCAGTACTTC. It yields the protein CASSPTGVYEQYF.